This record looks at one T cell receptor beta chain sequence and its context. The CDR3 length is 16 residues. V was pared by 5 bases and J by 8 bases, with 12 bases of the junction left unmatched. Germline CDR1 reads MDHEN; CDR2 reads SYDVKM. These data come from a study of shared clonotypes between healthy human individuals. Libraries were prepared by immunoSEQ multiplex PCR; TCRdb keeps only in-frame clonotypes and omits some of them. The table includes 950,000 to 1,300,000 clones, approximately 68% detected once. The chain employs TRBV28 and TRBJ1-2, with 12 positions matching TRBD1. The sequence derives from a man aged 18 to 29 in good health. Sample: memory CD4+ T cells sorted from blood. This sample's subset: CD45RA-negative fraction. The CDR3: CASSPAGTGGTKGYTF. Here the CDR3 DNA reads TGTGCCAGCAGTCCGGCGGGGACAGGGGGCACGAAAGGCTACACCTTC.